These 11 T cell receptor beta chains originate from one sample sequenced in a study of human T cells and chemical hapten exposure. A single record per CDR3 protein comes from TCRdb applying MiXCR to the RACE reads. The repertoire holds some 88,000 distinct CDR3 sequences, with approximately 11% as singletons. Sample time point: patch test 2, 6 weeks after DPC sensitization. Treatment indicated: therapeutic diphenylcyclopropenone sensitization with weekly scalp DPC. The sequenced sample was whole blood, obtained in connection with sensitization to the hapten diphenylcyclopropenone (DPC). All receptors come from a middle-aged man with alopecia areata. Some clones in this sample may be carry-over from other donors' samples.

This clonotype was counted at least ten times. The V and J genes are TRBV20-1 and TRBJ1-2; D ambiguous. With 3 bases removed from V and 8 bases from J, the gap between germline ends came to 16 bases. In germline, CDR1 is DFQATT, CDR2 SNEGSKA (reference sequence). This CDR3 contains 13 residues. The CDR3 region has the DNA TGCAGTGCTAGGACGGACCGTTTTGTAGGCTACACCTTC. Translation: CSARTDRFVGYTF.

The V gene is TRBV2, the J gene TRBJ2-1, with 7 bases identical to TRBD2. V lost 4 bases to trimming and J lost 2 bases; unmatched junction nucleotides: 5. CDR1 is SNHLY, CDR2 FYNNEI, per germline. CDR3 size: 15 residues. In DNA, the CDR3 is TGTGCCAGCAGTGCCGGTACTAGCGCCTACAATGAGCAGTTCTTC. Amino acid sequence: CASSAGTSAYNEQFF.

This clonotype was detected only a few times. V and J are TRBV7-6 and TRBJ2-2, with TRBD1 as a possible D gene (5 bases). The germline CDR1 and CDR2 sequences are SGHVS and FNYEAQ. This CDR3 has 17 residues. The V end lost 0 bases, the J end lost 0 bases, and 11 bases lay between the germline ends. The CDR3 DNA sequence: TGTGCCAGCAGCTTAGCCAGGGTGGCCTCGAACACCGGGGAGCTGTTTTTT. Protein product: CASSLARVASNTGELFF.

This clonotype occurred a few times. This rearrangement joins TRBV20-1 to TRBJ2-3; 9 bases are shared with TRBD2. Per the germline V gene, CDR1 is DFQATT and CDR2 is SNEGSKA (reference sequence). The CDR3 has 16 amino acids. V shed 0 bases, J shed 3 bases, and the junction held 7 bases outside the gene matches. For the CDR3, the DNA is TGCAGTGCTAGAGATCTCCTAGCGGGACCAACAGATACGCAGTATTTT. Protein sequence: CSARDLLAGPTDTQYF.

The rearrangement uses TRBV5-1 and TRBJ2-3, with a tentative D call TRBD1 (6 bases). This CDR3 region has 15 residues. Trimming stripped 0 bases from V and 3 bases from J, with 11 bases between. CDR1 is SGHRS, CDR2 YFSETQ, per germline. CDR3 loop: CASSLEQGRTDTQYF. CDR3 DNA: TGCGCCAGCAGCTTGGAACAGGGCCGTACAGATACGCAGTATTTT.

This clonotype has only a few counts. This rearrangement joins TRBV5-4 to TRBJ2-4, with 8 bases matching TRBD1. Trimming at V came to 5 bases and at J to 1 base, leaving 8 bases not matched to a gene. The CDR3 totals 16 residues. Germline V gene lookup returns CDR1 SGHNT and CDR2 YYREEE (reference sequence). The CDR3 DNA reads as TGTGCCAGCAGTTGGGGACAGGCCACGGCCAAAAACATTCAGTACTTC. It translates to CASSWGQATAKNIQYF. Together with reference TRBV5-4 and TRBJ2-4, the CDR3 gives the full variable domain: ETGVTQSPTHLIKTRGQQVTLRCSSQSGHNTVSWYQQALGQGPQFIFQYYREEENGRGNFPPRFSGLQFPNYSSELNVNALELDDSALYLCASSWGQATAKNIQYFGAGTRLSVL.

V gene TRBV6-1 combines with J gene TRBJ2-1, with 14 bases fitting TRBD2. This CDR3 contains 15 residues. The J segment lost 10 bases and the V segment lost 4 bases, leaving 6 bases of the junction unmatched. The germline CDR1 and CDR2 sequences are MNHNS and SASEGT. This CDR3 reads CASSVPGLAGVEQFF. DNA for the CDR3: TGTGCCAGCAGTGTACCGGGACTAGCGGGAGTAGAGCAGTTCTTC.

This clonotype came up a few times. The chain employs TRBV7-2 and TRBJ2-3, with a possible D match to TRBD2 (6 bases). The V end lost 6 bases, the J end lost 4 bases, and 14 bases lay between the germline ends. There are 14 residues in the CDR3. Germline values: CDR1 SGHTA, CDR2 FQGNSA. The DNA of the CDR3 is TGTGCCAGCAGACAGGACTGGGGGGCAGATACGCAGTATTTT. This codes for CASRQDWGADTQYF.

The rearrangement links TRBV4-3 to TRBJ1-3; perhaps TRBD1 as D (5 bases). V was cut by 4 bases and J by 4 bases, with 17 bases left in between. Germline assignment: CDR1 LGHNA and CDR2 YSLEER. This CDR3 contains 16 residues. DNA for the CDR3: TGCGCCAGCAGCCTTTTCCAGGGCTCGAGCGGAAACACCATATATTTT. Amino acid sequence: CASSLFQGSSGNTIYF.

This clonotype was counted a few times. This chain joins TRBV12-3 or TRBV12-4 and TRBJ2-5; perhaps TRBD2 as D (6 bases). V gave up 5 bases and J gave up 5 bases, with 12 bases separating them. CDR3 length equals 13 residues. DNA of the CDR3: TGTGCCAGCAGTATCGGAGGGAAGGAGACCCAGTACTTC. It is translated as CASSIGGKETQYF.

This clonotype came up many times. The J gene is TRBJ1-1, the V gene TRBV7-9; 7 bases match TRBD1. J was trimmed by 0 bases and V by 4 bases; bases with no gene match: 5. The CDR3 loop spans 15 amino acids. The germline V gene encodes CDR1 SEHNR and CDR2 FQNEAQ (reference sequence). CDR3 coding DNA: TGTGCCAGCAGCTCCACGACAGGGATGAACACTGAAGCTTTCTTT. Amino acids: CASSSTTGMNTEAFF.